This T cell receptor beta chain was captured in a study of blood T cell repertoires in COVID-19. At the level of the study: COVID-19 samples, acute and convalescent, were from the United States, Italy and Spain. T cells, B-cell-depleted T cells, or PBMCs supplied cDNA or gDNA.

The germline V gene has CDR1 SEHNR and CDR2 FQNEAQ (reference sequence). Deletions cut 5 bases from V and 0 bases from J, with 17 bases between. The CDR3 runs to 17 residues. Only one count was recorded for this clone. In the authors' methods: Reference gene primer amplification in the assay estimated nucleated cell counts. Profiled with immunoSEQ multiplex PCR; TCRdb holds only in-frame clones, not every one. V, J and clone size are taken as reported in that table, and D and trimming were inferred from the DNA itself. The data show 120,000 to 150,000 clones, 70% to 90% seen once. This receptor was taken from a human donor with acute or convalescent COVID-19. The donor label of this sample is uncertain. This sequence joins TRBV7-9 and TRBJ1-3; no clear D gene. The sample taken for sequencing was peripheral blood. The CDR3 is CASSPSGSASSGNTIYF. CDR3 bases: TGTGCCAGCAGCCCCTCGGGGTCAGCAAGCTCTGGAAACACCATATATTTT.